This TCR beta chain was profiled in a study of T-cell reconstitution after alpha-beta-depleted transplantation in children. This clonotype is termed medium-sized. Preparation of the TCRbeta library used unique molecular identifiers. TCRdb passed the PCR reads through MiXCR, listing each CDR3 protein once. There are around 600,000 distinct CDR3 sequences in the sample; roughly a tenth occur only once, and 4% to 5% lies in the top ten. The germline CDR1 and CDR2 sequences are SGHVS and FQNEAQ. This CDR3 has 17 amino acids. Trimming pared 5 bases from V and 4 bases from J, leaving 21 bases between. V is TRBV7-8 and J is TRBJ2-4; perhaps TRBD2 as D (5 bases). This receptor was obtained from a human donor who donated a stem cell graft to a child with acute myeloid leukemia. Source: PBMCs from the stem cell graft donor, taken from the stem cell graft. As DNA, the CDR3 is TGTGCCAGCAGCCAGCGGCCAGGAGGCTCCGATAAAAACATTCAGTACTTC. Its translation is CASSQRPGGSDKNIQYF.